What follows are 25 T cell receptor beta chains derived from one specimen sequenced in a study of T cells in Graves' hyperthyroidism and ophthalmopathy (dated by TCRdb to about 2019). The library was obtained by multiplex PCR. Instrument on record: Illumina HiSeq 2000. TCR beta CDR3 regions were amplified from RNA transcripts. The TCR CDR3 was subjected to a first round of RT-PCR using the HTBI primer set and the Qiagen OneStep RT-PCR kit. The public reads were reanalyzed by TCRdb: fastp trimming at Q25, MiXCR alignment, in-frame beta chains only. Under each unique CDR3 protein, matching rows form one entry showing the most common genes and DNA. Within this sample are around 190,000 distinct CDR3 sequences, with more than 15% of them counted one time only. The ten largest clonotypes hold 25% to 35% of the sample. Sequencing was done on a sample of blood. Every receptor here comes from a woman aged 45-65 years with Graves' hyperthyroidism.

This clonotype was counted ten times or more. V is TRBV5-1 and J is TRBJ1-1; no clear D. CDR1 is SGHRS, CDR2 YFSETQ, per germline. Trimming took 5 bases from V and 0 from J, leaving 14 bases between them. CDR3 length equals 15 residues. CDR3 sequence: CASRLRHSMNTEAFF. The DNA for the CDR3 is TGCGCCAGCAGGCTCCGACACTCTATGAACACTGAAGCTTTCTTT.

This clonotype has at least ten counts. The V and J genes are TRBV6-1 and TRBJ1-2; the D is unclear. With 3 bases removed from V and 3 bases from J, the gap between germline ends came to 8 bases. The CDR3 loop spans 13 amino acids. Per germline, CDR1 MNHNS and CDR2 SASEGT. The CDR3 nucleotides are TGTGCCAGCAGTGAGGGAGCTTACTATGGCTACACCTTC. Protein sequence: CASSEGAYYGYTF.

This clonotype was counted at least ten times. The chain is built from TRBV3-1 and TRBJ1-1, with D possibly matching TRBD1 (5 bases). Germline V gene sequence: CDR1 LGHDT, CDR2 YNNKEL (reference sequence). This CDR3 is 15 amino acids long. The V end lost 0 bases, the J end lost 4 bases, and 12 bases lay between the germline ends. The CDR3 protein is CASSQEPGYGTEAFF. In nucleotides, the CDR3 is TGTGCCAGCAGCCAAGAGCCAGGGTATGGCACTGAAGCTTTCTTT.

In this sample, this clonotype turned up a few times. This chain links TRBV9 with TRBJ1-1; possibly TRBD1 for D (5 bases). The germline V gene encodes CDR1 SGDLS and CDR2 YYNGEE. The CDR3 has 13 amino acids. V was trimmed by 3 bases and J by 6 bases, leaving 12 bases between them. CDR3 residues: CASSAPTASEAFF. The CDR3 DNA is TGTGCCAGCAGCGCCCCGACAGCCTCTGAAGCTTTCTTT.

This clonotype showed up many times. V is TRBV7-6 and J is TRBJ2-7; a possible D gene is TRBD1 (6 bases). There are 14 residues in the CDR3. The V and J ends lost 0 bases and 6 bases respectively, with 12 bases between them. The germline CDR1 and CDR2 sequences are SGHVS and FNYEAQ. This CDR3 is CASSLAPGVGEQYF. CDR3 nucleotide sequence: TGTGCCAGCAGCTTAGCGCCAGGGGTTGGCGAGCAGTACTTC. The whole variable domain, filled in from reference TRBV7-6 and TRBJ2-7, reads GAGVSQSPRYKVTKRGQDVALRCDPISGHVSLYWYRQALGQGPEFLTYFNYEAQQDKSGLPNDRFSAERPEGSISTLTIQRTEQRDSAMYRCASSLAPGVGEQYFGPGTRLTVT.

This clonotype was seen many times. The V gene is TRBV7-8, the J gene TRBJ2-1; the match to TRBD2 covers 7 bases. Per the germline V gene, CDR1 is SGHVS and CDR2 is FQNEAQ. This CDR3 is built from 14 residues. The junction had 8 bases not matched to a gene; V was cut back by 5 bases and J by 7 bases. The CDR3 reads CASSPVGRENEQFF. As DNA, the CDR3 is TGTGCCAGCAGCCCTGTGGGGCGGGAGAATGAGCAGTTCTTC.

There are many counts of this clonotype. V gene TRBV3-1 combines with J gene TRBJ2-1; the match to TRBD2 covers 12 bases. The CDR3 runs to 17 residues. Unmatched junction bases numbered 8, after V lost 1 base and J lost 7 bases. Germline CDR1 LGHDT, CDR2 YNNKEL (reference sequence). As DNA, the CDR3 is TGTGCCAGCAGCCAAGGGCCTAGCGGGGGGGCCCTGAATGAGCAGTTCTTC. Translating it yields CASSQGPSGGALNEQFF.

The chain joins TRBV9 to TRBJ2-5, with D maybe TRBD2 (5 bases). Germline CDR1 and CDR2: SGDLS and YYNGEE. The CDR3 contains 13 residues. With 4 bases removed from V and 4 bases from J, the gap between germline ends came to 11 bases. CDR3 sequence reads: CASSMSSGETQYF. As DNA, the CDR3 is TGTGCCAGCAGCATGTCCAGCGGAGAGACCCAGTACTTC.

Many counts were recorded for this clonotype. The chain combines TRBV24-1 with TRBJ2-3; D is unclear. V was shortened by 4 bases and J by 4 bases, with 11 bases between the two germline ends. Germline V CDR1 and CDR2: KGHDR, SFDVKD. The CDR3 is 14 residues long. The CDR3 DNA sequence: TGTGCCACCAGTGAACTCACGAGGTCAGATACGCAGTATTTT. Protein product: CATSELTRSDTQYF.

This clonotype was counted ten times or more. In DNA form, the CDR3 reads TGTGCCAGCAGCTTAGGTTTCACCGGGGAGCTGTTTTTT. Translating it yields CASSLGFTGELFF. The chain carries TRBV7-2 and TRBJ2-2; no definite D call. Germline assignment: CDR1 SGHTA and CDR2 FQGNSA. This CDR3 is built from 13 residues. With 1 base removed from V and 4 bases from J, the gap between germline ends came to 4 bases.

This clonotype was seen once. A much larger clone differs from this one at a single base, so this may be a read error. This chain links TRBV7-3 with TRBJ2-5; 8 bases line up with TRBD2. This CDR3 is 14 amino acids long. From germline, CDR1 is SGHTA and CDR2 FQGTGA. Trimming cost V 2 bases and J 5 bases; bases outside gene matches: 4. The CDR3 protein is CASSLFGGVETQYF. The CDR3 DNA reads as TGTGCCAGCAGCTTATTCGGGGGGGTGGAGACCCAGTACTTC.

This clonotype has just a few counts. The V gene is TRBV11-2, the J gene TRBJ1-1; no clear D gene. Trimming removed 4 bases at V and 1 base at J, with 7 bases between. The CDR3 length is 13 residues. CDR1 and CDR2 from the germline V gene are SGHAT and FQNNGV. The CDR3 is CASSSPQNTEAFF. CDR3 DNA sequence: TGTGCCAGCAGCTCCCCGCAGAACACTGAAGCTTTCTTT. The variable domain in full, with the rest retrieved from reference TRBV11-2 and TRBJ1-1, is EAGVAQSPRYKIIEKRQSVAFWCNPISGHATLYWYQQILGQGPKLLIQFQNNGVVDDSQLPKDRFSAERLKGVDSTLKIQPAKLEDSAVYLCASSSPQNTEAFFGQGTRLTVV.

This clonotype was seen a handful of times. The chain links TRBV5-6 to TRBJ2-7; tentatively, D is TRBD2 (5 bases). CDR1 is SGHDT, CDR2 YYEEEE, per germline. This CDR3 region has 16 residues. V was shortened by 3 bases and J by 1 base, with 17 bases between the two germline ends. The DNA of the CDR3 is TGTGCCAGCAGCTCCCCGGGGTCCTTCCCATCCTACGAGCAGTACTTC. Translation: CASSSPGSFPSYEQYF. The entire variable domain, with the rest obtained from reference TRBV5-6 and TRBJ2-7, is as follows: DAGVTQSPTHLIKTRGQQVTLRCSPKSGHDTVSWYQQALGQGPQFIFQYYEEEERQRGNFPDRFSGHQFPNYSSELNVNALLLGDSALYLCASSSPGSFPSYEQYFGPGTRLTVT.

This clonotype was observed at least ten times. The chain employs TRBV19 and TRBJ2-2, with D perhaps TRBD1 (6 bases). This CDR3 has 14 residues. The V end lost 9 bases, the J end lost 0 bases, and 11 bases lay between the germline ends. CDR1 is LNHDA and CDR2 is SQIVND in the germline V gene (reference sequence). For the CDR3, the DNA is TGTGCCAGCTACCGGACAGCGAACACCGGGGAGCTGTTTTTT. This sequence encodes CASYRTANTGELFF.

In its sample, this clonotype was seen many times. The chain uses TRBV19 and TRBJ2-1; D uncertain. The germline CDR1 and CDR2 sequences are LNHDA and SQIVND (reference sequence). The CDR3 extends over 17 amino acids. V lost 3 bases, J lost 4 bases, and 19 bases lay in between. CDR3 sequence (DNA): TGTGCCAGTAGTATTTTCCACGGTGGAAAAGGTTACAATGAGCAGTTCTTC. It codes for CASSIFHGGKGYNEQFF.

This clonotype was picked up many times. The CDR3 region is CASSFQSLTEAFF. Written as DNA, the CDR3 is TGTGCCAGCAGCTTTCAATCGTTAACTGAAGCTTTCTTT. The chain employs TRBV5-8 and TRBJ1-1; no clear D. V gave up 2 bases and J gave up 5 bases, with 10 bases separating them. The CDR3 runs 13 residues. Germline V gives CDR1 SGHTS, CDR2 YDEGEE. Using reference TRBV5-8 and TRBJ1-1 for the parts outside the CDR3, the full variable domain is EAGVTQSPTHLIKTRGQQATLRCSPISGHTSVYWYQQALGLGLQFLLWYDEGEERNRGNFPPRFSGRQFPNYSSELNVNALELEDSALYLCASSFQSLTEAFFGQGTRLTVV.

About this clonotype: Possible read error: a much larger clone is one base away. The rearrangement uses TRBV6-2 or TRBV6-3 and TRBJ2-7; 7 bases align to TRBD1. The closer fit of TRBJ2-1 to the DNA end suggests the J call may be wrong. There are 13 residues in the CDR3. The germline V gene encodes CDR1 MNHEY and CDR2 SVGEGT. CDR3: CASSRGTAYEQFF. In nucleotides, the CDR3 is TGTGCCAGCAGTCGAGGGACAGCCTACGAGCAGTTCTTC.

This clonotype has at least ten counts. The chain combines TRBV7-2 with TRBJ1-2, with D possibly being TRBD1 (5 bases). Per germline, CDR1 SGHTA and CDR2 FQGNSA. Trimming pared 3 bases from V and 7 bases from J, leaving 12 bases between. The CDR3 has 13 amino acids. In DNA form, the CDR3 reads TGTGCCAGCAGCTTCGCGGCAGGGAGTGGCTACACCTTC. Its translation: CASSFAAGSGYTF.

The table lists this clonotype with many counts. This chain links TRBV15 with TRBJ2-3; tentative D call: TRBD2 (6 bases). Germline values: CDR1 LNHNV, CDR2 YYDKDF (reference sequence). The CDR3 extends over 15 amino acids. Trimming stripped 1 base from V and 5 bases from J, with 13 bases between. CDR3 loop: CATSRGQGGLDTQYF. The CDR3 nucleotides read TGTGCCACCAGCAGAGGTCAGGGAGGACTAGATACGCAGTATTTT.

CDR3 sequence: CASSSHGGYGYTF. The DNA for the CDR3 is TGTGCCAGCAGTTCTCATGGGGGATATGGCTACACCTTC. The chain links TRBV28 to TRBJ1-2; D may be TRBD1 (5 bases). Looked up from germline, CDR1 is MDHEN and CDR2 is SYDVKM. This CDR3 contains 13 residues. Deletions cut 4 bases from V and 5 bases from J, with 11 bases between.

This clonotype was observed many times. The V call is TRBV11-2, the J call TRBJ2-1; D not certain. The germline V and J ends were trimmed by 0 bases and 10 bases, with 4 bases remaining between them. The CDR3 spans 11 residues. Germline V gives CDR1 SGHAT, CDR2 FQNNGV. The CDR3 loop is CASSLEREQFF. The CDR3 DNA follows: TGTGCCAGCAGCTTAGAAAGAGAGCAGTTCTTC.

This chain links TRBV3-1 with TRBJ1-6; perhaps TRBD1 as D (5 bases). Germline lookup yields CDR1 LGHDT and CDR2 YNNKEL (reference sequence). Deletions cut 4 bases from V and 7 bases from J, with 20 bases between. The CDR3 runs 17 residues. The CDR3 here is CASSPTGGSVLNSPLHF. The CDR3 bases are TGTGCCAGCAGCCCTACCGGGGGGTCGGTTTTAAATTCACCCCTCCACTTT.

This rearrangement joins TRBV5-6 to TRBJ1-2; D not resolved. In germline, CDR1 is SGHDT, CDR2 YYEEEE. The V and J ends lost 0 bases and 7 bases respectively, with 13 bases between them. The CDR3 has 14 amino acids. The CDR3 nucleotides read TGTGCCAGCAGCTTGGATGGTTTAGAGGGTGGCTACACCTTC. Protein product: CASSLDGLEGGYTF.

This chain links TRBV27 with TRBJ2-1; maybe TRBD2 (7 bases). Trimming left V 2 bases short and J 5 bases short, with 10 bases between. The CDR3 length is 14 residues. CDR1 is MNHEY and CDR2 is SMNVEV in the germline V gene (reference sequence). As DNA, the CDR3 is TGTGCCAGCAGTTTAAGGGGGGGGGACAATGAGCAGTTCTTC. It specifies CASSLRGGDNEQFF.

This clonotype came up many times. V is TRBV19 and J is TRBJ2-1; D is ambiguous. The CDR3 runs 16 residues. V was trimmed by 6 bases and J by 3 bases, leaving 18 bases between them. Germline CDR1 is LNHDA and CDR2 is SQIVND (reference sequence). In DNA form, the CDR3 reads TGTGCCAGTAGCCTAATGGTAGGGTTCCGCTACAATGAGCAGTTCTTC. Protein: CASSLMVGFRYNEQFF.